This entry lists 15 T cell receptor beta chains sequenced from one sample in a study of glioma-infiltrating T cells after dendritic cell vaccination. Profiled with immunoSEQ multiplex PCR; TCRdb holds only in-frame clones, not every one. The data contain over 55,000 clones, approximately 80% of them seen just once; the ten biggest clones take up roughly 8.2%. Sequencing used blood, obtained before dendritic cell vaccination. These receptors originate from a human donor with glioblastoma.

This clone has just a few counts. This chain uses TRBV7-8 with TRBJ1-2; D is ambiguous. This CDR3 region has 15 residues. Deletions cut 1 base from V and 4 bases from J, with 13 bases between. Germline CDR1 and CDR2: SGHVS and FQNEAQ. Here the CDR3 reads CASSLGFSAAYGYTF. Written as DNA, the CDR3 is TGTGCCAGCAGCTTAGGGTTCAGCGCAGCCTATGGCTACACCTTC.

This chain connects TRBV18 to TRBJ2-5, with 7 bases matching TRBD2. The germline V gene encodes CDR1 KGHSH and CDR2 LQKENI. The CDR3 covers 13 residues. The V segment lost 10 bases and the J segment 0 bases; nucleotides outside the gene matches: 5. The chain's CDR3 is CATSRGNQETQYF. CDR3 nucleotides: TGTGCCACCTCGCGGGGGAACCAAGAGACCCAGTACTTC. The whole variable domain, filled in from reference TRBV18 and TRBJ2-5, reads NAGVMQNPRHLVRRRGQEARLRCSPMKGHSHVYWYRQLPEEGLKFMVYLQKENIIDESGMPKERFSAEFPKEGPSILRIQQVVRGDSAAYFCATSRGNQETQYFGPGTRLLVL.

The rearrangement links TRBV4-2 to TRBJ2-7; TRBD1 might be the D (6 bases). Germline assignment: CDR1 LGHNA and CDR2 YNFKEQ. V shed 0 bases and J shed 3 bases, with 9 bases lying between them. The CDR3 runs to 14 residues. The CDR3 DNA follows: TGTGCCAGCAGCCAAGATTCAGGGGACTACGAGCAGTACTTC. It translates to CASSQDSGDYEQYF.

This clone was seen a few times. The chain is built from TRBV19 and TRBJ1-2; no reliable D call. CDR3 size: 12 residues. Per the germline V gene, CDR1 is LNHDA and CDR2 is SQIVND (reference sequence). V was pared by 1 base and J by 3 bases, with 3 bases between. CDR3 in amino acids: CASSIGDYGYTF. DNA of the CDR3: TGTGCCAGTAGTATAGGAGACTATGGCTACACCTTC.

This rearrangement joins TRBV11-2 to TRBJ2-7, with D possibly TRBD2 on 5 matching bases. The V gene's germline CDR1 is SGHAT and CDR2 FQNNGV. Trimming shortened V by 2 bases and J by 0 bases, and 11 bases separated the two germline ends. This CDR3 has 15 amino acids. CDR3 sequence reads: CASSLSVGSSYEQYF. CDR3 DNA: TGTGCCAGCAGCTTATCCGTTGGGAGCTCCTACGAGCAGTACTTC.

The V and J genes are TRBV4-2 and TRBJ1-1; 7 bases line up with TRBD1. After removal of 1 base from V and 0 bases from J, the junction contained 8 bases not matched to a gene. Germline V CDR1 and CDR2: LGHNA, YNFKEQ. This CDR3 has 17 residues. The CDR3 here is CASSQGLDRTLNTEAFF. The CDR3 DNA is TGTGCCAGCAGCCAAGGCTTGGACAGGACCTTGAACACTGAAGCTTTCTTT.

This chain uses TRBV19 with TRBJ2-7; D perhaps matches TRBD1 (6 bases). The CDR3 loop spans 13 amino acids. The V and J ends lost 9 bases and 2 bases respectively, with 14 bases between them. In germline, CDR1 is LNHDA, CDR2 SQIVND (reference sequence). The CDR3 sequence is CASRGGTAYEQYF. CDR3 sequence (DNA): TGTGCCAGCCGAGGGGGTACAGCCTACGAGCAGTACTTC.

This clone has just one count. The rearrangement links TRBV11-2 to TRBJ1-5; D may be TRBD1 (5 bases). V lost 4 bases and J lost 6, with 13 bases in between. CDR1 and CDR2 (germline): SGHAT, FQNNGV. CDR3 length: 14 amino acids. Here the CDR3 DNA reads TGTGCCAGCAGCTCGCTCGGGGGGTCTCAGCCCCAGCATTTT. Encoded protein: CASSSLGGSQPQHF. The complete variable domain, with remaining parts taken from reference TRBV11-2 and TRBJ1-5, reads EAGVAQSPRYKIIEKRQSVAFWCNPISGHATLYWYQQILGQGPKLLIQFQNNGVVDDSQLPKDRFSAERLKGVDSTLKIQPAKLEDSAVYLCASSSLGGSQPQHFGDGTRLSIL.

The chain has TRBV5-1 and TRBJ2-2; 13 bases align to TRBD2. Germline V CDR1 and CDR2: SGHRS, YFSETQ. This CDR3 is 19 amino acids long. The V segment lost 2 bases and the J segment 0 bases; nucleotides outside the gene matches: 7. CDR3 sequence reads: CASSLGLAGDLANTGELFF. The CDR3 DNA sequence: TGCGCCAGCAGCTTAGGACTAGCGGGGGACCTAGCGAACACCGGGGAGCTGTTTTTT.

This chain joins TRBV7-6 and TRBJ2-1; 14 bases agree with TRBD2. Germline V CDR1 and CDR2: SGHVS, FNYEAQ. The length of the CDR3 is 18 residues. Germline trimming cut 4 bases from V and 0 bases from J; bases unmatched to any gene: 5. The CDR3, as DNA: TGTGCCAGCAGCTCCCGACTAGCGGGGGGGAGCTCCTACAATGAGCAGTTCTTC. Translated: CASSSRLAGGSSYNEQFF.

The rearrangement uses TRBV4-1 and TRBJ2-3; 10 bases match TRBD2. With 2 bases clipped from V and 2 bases from J, the junction kept 7 bases outside the gene matches. The CDR3 runs 17 residues. The germline V gene encodes CDR1 MGHRA and CDR2 YSYEKL. Here the CDR3 DNA reads TGCGCCAGCAGCCAAACATTAGCGGGGGGCGCCACAGATACGCAGTATTTT. Protein product: CASSQTLAGGATDTQYF.

This sequence joins TRBV21-1 and TRBJ2-7; the table gives TRBD2 as D, unverified against the DNA. TRBV21-1 is classified as a pseudogene. CDR3 length: 17 residues. In DNA, the CDR3 is TGTGCCAGCAGCAAAGGACGGCGGATTCACCTCTCCTACGAGCAGTACTTC. Its protein is CASSKGRRIHLSYEQYF.

This chain uses TRBV27 with TRBJ2-7; D may be TRBD2 (6 bases). V gave up 8 bases and J gave up 2 bases, with 16 bases separating them. The CDR3 contains 14 residues. Looked up from germline, CDR1 is MNHEY and CDR2 is SMNVEV (reference sequence). The chain's CDR3 is CASRGIGGTYEQYF. In DNA, the CDR3 is TGTGCCAGCCGTGGAATTGGGGGGACCTACGAGCAGTACTTC.

The genes are TRBV6-6 and TRBJ1-5; 8 positions match TRBD1. CDR3 length: 16 amino acids. The germline CDR1 and CDR2 sequences are MNHNY and SVGAGI (reference sequence). Germline trimming cut 5 bases from V and 0 bases from J; bases unmatched to any gene: 6. The CDR3 loop is CASSNDRGLSNQPQHF. The CDR3 DNA reads as TGTGCCAGCAGTAATGACAGGGGACTTAGCAATCAGCCCCAGCATTTT.

This chain connects TRBV30 to TRBJ1-1; D is unresolved. Germline lookup yields CDR1 GTSNPN and CDR2 SVGIG (reference sequence). This CDR3 is 13 amino acids long. Trimming pared 0 bases from V and 1 base from J, leaving 6 bases between. The CDR3: CAWSVGGNTEAFF. DNA of the CDR3: TGTGCCTGGAGTGTAGGCGGGAACACTGAAGCTTTCTTT. The entire variable domain, with the rest obtained from reference TRBV30 and TRBJ1-1, is as follows: SQTIHQWPATLVQPVGSPLSLECTVEGTSNPNLYWYRQAAGRGLQLLFYSVGIGQISSEVPQNLSASRPQDRQFILSSKKLLLSDSGFYLCAWSVGGNTEAFFGQGTRLTVV.